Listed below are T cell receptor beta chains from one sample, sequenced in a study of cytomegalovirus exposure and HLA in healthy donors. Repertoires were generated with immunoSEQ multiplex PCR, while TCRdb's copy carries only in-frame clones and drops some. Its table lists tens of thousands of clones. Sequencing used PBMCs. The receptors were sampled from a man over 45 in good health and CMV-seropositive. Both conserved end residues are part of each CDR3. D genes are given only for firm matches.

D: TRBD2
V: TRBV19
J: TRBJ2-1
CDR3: CVSSTPRLAGVFYNEQFF
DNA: TGTGTCAGTAGTACACCCCGACTAGCGGGAGTTTTCTACAATGAGCAGTTCTTC

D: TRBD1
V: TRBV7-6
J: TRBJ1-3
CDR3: CASSGKGQVGNTIYF
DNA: TGTGCCAGCAGCGGAAAGGGACAGGTTGGAAACACCATATATTTT

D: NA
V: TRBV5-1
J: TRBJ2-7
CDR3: CASSQVGNFGGYSYEQYF
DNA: TGCGCCAGCAGCCAGGTGGGAAACTTCGGGGGTTACTCCTACGAGCAGTACTTC

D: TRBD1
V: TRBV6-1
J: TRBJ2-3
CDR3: CASSEDTGAITDTQYF
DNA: TGTGCCAGCAGTGAAGATACAGGGGCTATCACGGATACGCAGTATTTT

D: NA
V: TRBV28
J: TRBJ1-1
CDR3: CASSSGGGSTEAFF
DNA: TGTGCCAGCAGTTCTGGGGGCGGGAGCACTGAAGCTTTCTTT

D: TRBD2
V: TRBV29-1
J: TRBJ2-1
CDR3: CSAGGHEQFF
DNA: TGCAGCGCGGGGGGGCATGAGCAGTTCTTC

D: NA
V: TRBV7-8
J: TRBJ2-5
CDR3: CASSLAGVQTQYF
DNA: TGTGCCAGCAGCTTAGCGGGAGTACAGACCCAGTACTTC

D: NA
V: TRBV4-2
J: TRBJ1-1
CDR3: CASSQDTGQGTEAFF
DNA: TGTGCCAGCAGCCAAGATACTGGCCAGGGGACTGAAGCTTTCTTT

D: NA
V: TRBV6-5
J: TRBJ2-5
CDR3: CASSYSGGVRETQYF
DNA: TGTGCCAGCAGTTACTCTGGCGGGGTTCGGGAGACCCAGTACTTC

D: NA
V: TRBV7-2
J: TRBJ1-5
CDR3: CASSLDRDSNQPQHF
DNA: TGTGCCAGCAGCTTAGACAGGGATAGCAATCAGCCCCAGCATTTT

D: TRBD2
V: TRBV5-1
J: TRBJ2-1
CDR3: CASSAGTSGRGHEQFF
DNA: TGCGCCAGCAGCGCCGGGACTAGCGGGAGAGGGCATGAGCAGTTCTTC

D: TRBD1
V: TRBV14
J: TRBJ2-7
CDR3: CASSLLGQGIVEQYF
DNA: TGTGCCAGCAGCCTTCTAGGACAGGGGATAGTGGAGCAGTACTTC

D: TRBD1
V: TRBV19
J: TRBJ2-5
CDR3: CASSRTGGYQETQYF
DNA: TGTGCCAGTAGTCGGACAGGGGGTTACCAAGAGACCCAGTACTTC

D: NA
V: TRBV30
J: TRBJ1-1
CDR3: CAWSAGRVDTEAFF
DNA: TGTGCCTGGAGTGCCGGCAGGGTGGACACTGAAGCTTTCTTT

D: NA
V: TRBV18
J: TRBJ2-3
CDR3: CASFSGTWGDTQYF
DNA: TGTGCCAGCTTCTCCGGGACTTGGGGGGATACGCAGTATTTT

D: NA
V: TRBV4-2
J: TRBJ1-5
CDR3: CASSQDPGGGNQPQHF
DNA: TGTGCCAGCAGCCAAGATCCGGGAGGTGGCAATCAGCCCCAGCATTTT

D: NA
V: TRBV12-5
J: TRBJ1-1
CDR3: CASGFSRGKAFF
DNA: TGTGCTAGTGGCTTCTCCCGAGGCAAAGCTTTCTTT

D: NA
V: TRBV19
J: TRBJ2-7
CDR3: CASSRTWGNYEQYF
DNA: TGTGCCAGTAGCCGGACATGGGGTAACTACGAGCAGTACTTC

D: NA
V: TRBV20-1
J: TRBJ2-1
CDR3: CSAWSREQFF
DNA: TGCAGTGCCTGGAGCCGCGAGCAGTTCTTC

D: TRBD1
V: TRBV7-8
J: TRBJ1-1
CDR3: CASSSIDRATEAFF
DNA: TGTGCCAGCAGCTCGATTGACAGGGCTACTGAAGCTTTCTTT

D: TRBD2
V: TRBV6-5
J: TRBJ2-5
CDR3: CASSRTLAGGETQYF
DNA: TGTGCCAGCAGCCGGACCCTAGCGGGAGGGGAGACCCAGTACTTC

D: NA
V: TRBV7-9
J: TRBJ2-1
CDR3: CASSLARLVLSYNEQFF
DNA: TGTGCCAGCAGCTTAGCTAGACTAGTCCTATCCTACAATGAGCAGTTCTTC

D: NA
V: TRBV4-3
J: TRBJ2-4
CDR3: CASSQVPGATKNIQYF
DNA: TGCGCCAGCAGCCAGGTACCAGGGGCGACCAAAAACATTCAGTACTTC

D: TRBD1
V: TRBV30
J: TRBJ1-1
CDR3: CAWAPGTGGFTEAFF
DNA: TGTGCCTGGGCTCCCGGGACAGGGGGATTCACTGAAGCTTTCTTT

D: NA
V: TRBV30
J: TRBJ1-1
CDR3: CAWSWSTEAFF
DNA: TGTGCCTGGAGCTGGAGCACTGAAGCTTTCTTT

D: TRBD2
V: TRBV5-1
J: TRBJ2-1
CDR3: CASSLTSDEQFF
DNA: TGCGCCAGCAGCCTTACTAGCGATGAGCAGTTCTTC

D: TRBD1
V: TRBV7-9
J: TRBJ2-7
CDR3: CASSNRDRVYEQYF
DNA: TGTGCCAGCAGCAACCGGGACAGGGTCTACGAGCAGTACTTC

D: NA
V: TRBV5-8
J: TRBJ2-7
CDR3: CASSLERRGEQYF
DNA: TGTGCCAGCAGCTTGGAACGGCGGGGCGAGCAGTACTTC

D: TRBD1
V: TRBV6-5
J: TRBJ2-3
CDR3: CASSYLGQGDTQYF
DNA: TGTGCCAGCAGTTACCTGGGACAGGGAGATACGCAGTATTTT

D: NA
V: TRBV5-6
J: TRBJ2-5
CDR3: CASSYGLQETQYF
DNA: TGTGCCAGCAGTTACGGACTGCAAGAGACCCAGTACTTC

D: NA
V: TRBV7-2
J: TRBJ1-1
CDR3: CASSSLGEENTEAFF
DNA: TGTGCCAGCAGTTCCTTAGGGGAGGAGAACACTGAAGCTTTCTTT